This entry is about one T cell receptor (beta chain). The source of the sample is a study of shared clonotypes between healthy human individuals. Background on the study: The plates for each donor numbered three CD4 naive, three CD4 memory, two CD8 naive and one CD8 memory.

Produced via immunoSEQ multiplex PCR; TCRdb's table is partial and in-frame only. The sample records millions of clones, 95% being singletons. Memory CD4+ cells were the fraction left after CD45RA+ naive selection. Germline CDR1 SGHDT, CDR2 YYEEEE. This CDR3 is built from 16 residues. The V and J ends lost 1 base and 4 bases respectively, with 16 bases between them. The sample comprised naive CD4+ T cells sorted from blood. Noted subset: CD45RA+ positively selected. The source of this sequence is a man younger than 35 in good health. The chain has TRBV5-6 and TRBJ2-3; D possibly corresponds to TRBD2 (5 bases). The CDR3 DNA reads TGTGCCAGCAGCTTGACTGCGACAAGGACTGCAGATACGCAGTATTTT. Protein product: CASSLTATRTADTQYF.